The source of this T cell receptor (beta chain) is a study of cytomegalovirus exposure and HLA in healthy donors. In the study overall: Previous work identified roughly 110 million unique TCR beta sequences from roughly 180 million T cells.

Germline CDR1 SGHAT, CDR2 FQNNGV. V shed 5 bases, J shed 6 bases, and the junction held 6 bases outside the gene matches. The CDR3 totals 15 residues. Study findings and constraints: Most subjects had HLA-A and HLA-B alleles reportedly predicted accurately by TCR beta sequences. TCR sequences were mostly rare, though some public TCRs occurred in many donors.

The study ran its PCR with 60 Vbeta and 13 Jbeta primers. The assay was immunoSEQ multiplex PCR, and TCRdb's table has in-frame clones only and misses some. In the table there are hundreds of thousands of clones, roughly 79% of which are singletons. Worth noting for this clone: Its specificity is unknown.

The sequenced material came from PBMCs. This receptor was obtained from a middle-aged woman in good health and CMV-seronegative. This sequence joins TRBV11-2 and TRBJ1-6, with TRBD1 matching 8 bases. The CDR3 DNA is TGTGCCAGCAGCACCGGACAGGGAGTTAATTCACCCCTCCACTTT. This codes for CASSTGQGVNSPLHF.